This T cell receptor beta chain emerged from a study of CD4+ T cells in melanoma (dated 2022 in TCRdb). General notes on the study: The study examined neoantigen-specific CD4+ T cells in human melanoma.

Receptors were amplified or captured by the immunoSEQ multiplex PCR assay. TCRdb carries this immuneACCESS record with in-frame sequences only. Its versions omit some clonotypes, under half of them owing to an unresolved V gene in the studies checked, with the rest unexplained. The sample table records some 9,500 clones; more than 60% of these occur just once. The ten largest clones represent 24% of the sample. In regard to this clone: The specificity of this receptor is unknown. Base qualities are missing; no much larger clone stands one base away.

The CDR3 numbers 15 residues from cysteine through phenylalanine. Only CDR3 DNA is held: 45 bases, read in frame from base 1. Relative to germline, V is 5 bases shorter and J is 4 bases shorter, with 15 bases between their ends. CDR1 SGHAT and CDR2 FQNNGV were looked up in the germline V gene. Donors were patients with melanoma. Study-wide conclusions, independent of this receptor: According to the report, neoantigen-specific CD4+ T cells in melanoma displayed diverse differentiation states. The report described a correlation between neoantigen-specific CD4+ T cells and the function of CD8+ T cells, macrophages and B cells.

Sequencing input: cells from a culture (not recorded whether cultured in vitro). This clonotype originated in a human donor with melanoma. The chain employs TRBV11-2 and TRBJ1-5, with a weak D call of TRBD1 (5 bases match). DNA sequence: TGTGCCAGCAGCGTGAATAGTGGGGGGAATCAGCCCCAGCATTTT. It translates as CASSVNSGGNQPQHF.